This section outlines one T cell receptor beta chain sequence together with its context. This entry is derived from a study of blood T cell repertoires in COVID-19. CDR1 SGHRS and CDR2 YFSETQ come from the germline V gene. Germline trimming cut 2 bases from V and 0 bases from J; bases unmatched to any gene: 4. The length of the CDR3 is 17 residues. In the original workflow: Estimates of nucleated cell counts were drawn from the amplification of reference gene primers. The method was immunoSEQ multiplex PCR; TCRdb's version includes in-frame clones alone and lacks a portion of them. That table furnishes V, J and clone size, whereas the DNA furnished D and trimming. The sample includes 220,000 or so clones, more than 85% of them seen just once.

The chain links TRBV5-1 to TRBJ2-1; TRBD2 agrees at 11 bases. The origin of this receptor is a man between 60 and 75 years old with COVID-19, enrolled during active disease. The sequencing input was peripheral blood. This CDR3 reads CASSLRTSGYSYNEQFF. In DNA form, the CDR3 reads TGCGCCAGCAGCTTACGGACTAGCGGGTACTCCTACAATGAGCAGTTCTTC.